The sequence of this TCR beta chain was determined in a study of T cells in Graves' hyperthyroidism and ophthalmopathy. Findings and limits, study-wide: Most thyroid clonotypes expanded above 0.001 appeared in blood too.

The CDR3 spans 13 residues. J lost 6 bases, V lost 11 bases, and 11 bases had no gene match. Template material for amplifying TCR beta CDR3 regions consisted of RNA transcripts. The TCR CDR3 first-round RT-PCR relied on the HTBI primer set. Each CDR3 protein gets one entry after TCRdb re-called the multiplex PCR reads with MiXCR. This table has hundreds of thousands of distinct CDR3 sequences, under 15% appearing once. Graves' hyperthyroidism was deemed stable absent ophthalmopathy progression within 18 months. The study left out patients who had uncontrolled infection, other autoimmune disease, pregnancy or lactation. This clonotype was seen more than once but under ten times. Its target is unknown.

This clonotype was obtained from a young woman with Graves' hyperthyroidism. Input material: blood. The J gene is TRBJ2-3, the V gene TRBV12-3 or TRBV12-4; TRBD2 matches at 7 bases. The CDR3 region has the DNA TGTGCCGAGGGTGAACTAGCGATGGATACGCAGTATTTT. The encoded protein is CAEGELAMDTQYF.